The sequence of this T cell receptor (beta chain) was determined in a study of metastatic and nonmetastatic thyroid tumors. Study-wide context: Across peripheral blood and tumor or nodule tissue samples taken from malignant and benign thyroid patients, the repertoires were compared with one another.

Nobody among the patients had been given any treatment before thyroid surgery. The V gene's germline CDR1 is DFQATT and CDR2 SNEGSKA (reference sequence). The CDR3 runs to 14 residues. V lost 0 bases and J lost 0, with 7 bases in between. TCRdb re-called clones via MiXCR from the PCR reads. The sample yields 22,000 or so clones, around 21% seen once. This clonotype was obtained from a female donor with papillary thyroid cancer or a benign thyroid nodule (not recorded which). Some clones in this sample may be carry-over from other donors' samples. Sequencing used blood. The chain combines TRBV20-1 with TRBJ2-3; D call uncertain. The CDR3 loop is CSARDWASTDTQYF. The CDR3 DNA reads as TGCAGTGCTAGAGATTGGGCTAGCACAGATACGCAGTATTTT.